This note documents a single T cell receptor (beta chain) sequence. The antigen is unknown. The CDR3 is 12 amino acids. Germline V CDR1 and CDR2: SQVTM, ANQGSEA. V lost 2 bases to trimming and J lost 4 bases, with 8 bases between them. The sample belongs to a study of shared clonotypes between healthy human individuals. Study-wide points: Around 5% of naive CD4 clonotypes were common to four donors. Some clonotypes were shared by all four sorted-subset donors, while others were not shared. The non-shared ones had lower generation probabilities than the shared ones.

Division of CD4+ cells produced a CD45RA+ naive subset and a CD45RA-negative memory subset. Assay runs were performed at deep level. Assay: immunoSEQ multiplex PCR; the TCRdb copy retains only in-frame clones and omits some. This sample has 1.4 million to 1.5 million clones; approximately 97% occur once, and the top ten carry 1.2%. The gene calls are TRBV29-1 and TRBJ1-2; the D is unclear. This TCR came from a young man in good health. Sequencing was done on a sample of naive CD4+ T cells sorted from blood. Subset reported: CD45RA+ positively selected. The CDR3 region is CSVEPGFYGYTF. The CDR3 DNA is TGCAGCGTTGAACCGGGGTTCTATGGCTACACCTTC.